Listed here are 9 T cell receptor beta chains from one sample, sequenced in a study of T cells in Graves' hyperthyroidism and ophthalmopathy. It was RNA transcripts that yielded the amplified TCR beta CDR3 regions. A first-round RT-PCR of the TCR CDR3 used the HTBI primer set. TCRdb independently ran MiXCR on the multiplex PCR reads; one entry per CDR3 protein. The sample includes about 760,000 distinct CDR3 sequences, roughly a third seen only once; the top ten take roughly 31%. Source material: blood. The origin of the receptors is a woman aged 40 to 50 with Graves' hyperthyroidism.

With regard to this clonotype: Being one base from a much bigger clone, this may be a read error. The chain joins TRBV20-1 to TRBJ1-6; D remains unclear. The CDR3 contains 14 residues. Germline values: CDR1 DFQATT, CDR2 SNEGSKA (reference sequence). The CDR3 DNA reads TGCAGTGCTAGAGATCGAGGCGGGAATTCACTCCTCCACTTT. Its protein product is CSARDRGGNSLLHF.

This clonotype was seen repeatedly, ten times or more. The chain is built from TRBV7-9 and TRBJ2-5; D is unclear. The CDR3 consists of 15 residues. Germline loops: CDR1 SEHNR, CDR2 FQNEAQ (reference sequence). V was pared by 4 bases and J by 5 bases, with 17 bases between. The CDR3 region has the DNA TGTGCCAGCAGCTCCCCCCGTGCCTTATTTGAGACCCAGTACTTC. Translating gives CASSSPRALFETQYF. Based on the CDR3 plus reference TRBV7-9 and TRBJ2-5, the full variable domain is DTGVSQNPRHKITKRGQNVTFRCDPISEHNRLYWYRQTLGQGPEFLTYFQNEAQLEKSRLLSDRFSAERPKGSFSTLEIQRTEQGDSAMYLCASSSPRALFETQYFGPGTRLLVL.

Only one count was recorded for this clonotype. This CDR3 is CAISEGLRATDTQYF. The CDR3 coding sequence is TGTGCCATCAGTGAGGGACTGCGGGCTACAGATACGCAGTATTTT. The chain is built from TRBV10-3 and TRBJ2-3, with D possibly TRBD2 on 5 matching bases. Germline CDR1 ENHRY, CDR2 SYGVKD. The length of the CDR3 is 15 residues. V was trimmed by 2 bases and J by 3 bases, leaving 12 bases between them.

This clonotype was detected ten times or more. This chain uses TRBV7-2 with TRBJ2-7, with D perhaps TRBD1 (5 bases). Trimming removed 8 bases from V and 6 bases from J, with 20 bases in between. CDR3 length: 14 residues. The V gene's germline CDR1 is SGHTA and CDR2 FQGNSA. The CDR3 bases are TGTGCCAGCGGGGATGGGGCTCCTGGTGGCGAGCAGTACTTC. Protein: CASGDGAPGGEQYF.

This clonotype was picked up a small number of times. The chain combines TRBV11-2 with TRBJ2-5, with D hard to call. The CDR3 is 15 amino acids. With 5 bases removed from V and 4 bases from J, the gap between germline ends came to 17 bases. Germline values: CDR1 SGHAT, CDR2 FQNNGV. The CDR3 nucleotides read TGTGCCAGCAGCCTAATCGATACCCCCGGAGAGACCCAGTACTTC. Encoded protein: CASSLIDTPGETQYF.

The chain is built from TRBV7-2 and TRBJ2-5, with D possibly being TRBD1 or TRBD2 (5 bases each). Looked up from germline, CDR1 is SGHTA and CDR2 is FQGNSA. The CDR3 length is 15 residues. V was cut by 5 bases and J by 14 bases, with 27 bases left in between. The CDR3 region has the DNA TGTGCCAGCAGCCTTAGGACACACCGGGGCGAGGGGATTTACTTC. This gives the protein CASSLRTHRGEGIYF.

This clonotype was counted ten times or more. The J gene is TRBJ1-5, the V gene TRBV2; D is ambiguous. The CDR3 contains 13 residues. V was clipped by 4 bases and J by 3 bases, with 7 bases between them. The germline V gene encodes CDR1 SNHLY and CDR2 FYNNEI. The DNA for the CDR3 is TGTGCCAGCAGTGGCCGTAACAATCAGCCCCAGCATTTT. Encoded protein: CASSGRNNQPQHF.

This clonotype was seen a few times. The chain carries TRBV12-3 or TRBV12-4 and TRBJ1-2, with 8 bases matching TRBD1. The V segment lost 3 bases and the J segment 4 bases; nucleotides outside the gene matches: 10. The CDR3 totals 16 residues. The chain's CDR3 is CASSFSRDRRLYGYTF. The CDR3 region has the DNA TGTGCCAGCAGTTTCTCTCGGGACAGGCGGCTCTATGGCTACACCTTC.

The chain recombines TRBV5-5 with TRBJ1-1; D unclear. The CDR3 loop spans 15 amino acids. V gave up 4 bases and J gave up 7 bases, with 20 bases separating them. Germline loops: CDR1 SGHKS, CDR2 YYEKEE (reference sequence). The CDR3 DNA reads TGTGCCAGCAGCCCCCCCGGACGCACGTACTATGAAGCTTTCTTT. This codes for CASSPPGRTYYEAFF.